This TCR beta chain was captured in a study of cytomegalovirus exposure and HLA in healthy donors (dated by TCRdb to 2016 to 2017). Regarding the complete study: The roughly 670 repertoires of the first cohort and the roughly 110 validation repertoires were produced on the same platform, according to a later analysis. The study was designed to test whether signatures of past pathogen exposure could be identified by cataloging public T cell receptors. Along with the approximately 670-subject first cohort, a separate validation cohort of around 110 different subjects was used. To predict cytomegalovirus infection status, the study combined high-throughput TCR immunosequencing, statistical association of individual TCRs with disease status, and machine learning. On the study overall, not on this receptor specifically: The authors suggested that the approach could potentially be generalized to other disease states and immunological phenotypes. A later analysis found that TCRs clustered in the first cohort also tended to co-occur in the 120 validation repertoires, with 94% of cluster scores above 0. A later analysis lacked HLA typing for the validation cohort, so it scored co-occurrence in that cohort across all 110 or so repertoires. In vitro tests confirmed that a few of the cytomegalovirus-associated TCR beta chains recognize cytomegalovirus antigens. In the study, roughly 160 TCR beta chains were listed as associated with cytomegalovirus. While some public TCRs were present in many individuals, most TCR sequences turned up only very rarely across donors. Cytomegalovirus status was reported to be diagnosed by the classifier with high specificity and sensitivity in both the original and validation cohorts.

As for this clone: Its antigen is not yet known. Per-nucleotide qualities are absent, and no much larger clonotype sits a single base away.

Library construction relied on the immunoSEQ multiplex PCR assay. As for the original processing: To diagnose cytomegalovirus status from the catalog of TCR beta chain sequences, a statistical classification framework was built. What TCRdb holds here is the immuneACCESS table cut down to in-frame rearrangements. Part of the clones is not present; checked against another copy, under half of the missing clones reflect an unresolved V gene, and the others are unexplained. V and J calls and clone size are as listed in that table; D and trimming were resolved from the DNA. The sample table records 100,000 to 150,000 clones; roughly 86% of these occur just once. The ten largest clones take up around 5.1% of the sample. The donors were included in the validation cohort of roughly 130 subjects, a group kept apart from the roughly 730-subject first cohort. The germline V gene encodes CDR1 MNHNS and CDR2 SASEGT. The CDR3 numbers 12 residues from cysteine through phenylalanine. Left in the record is the CDR3 DNA by itself, 36 bases read in frame from the first base. V is pared back by 10 bases and J by 7 bases, with 14 bases lying between the germline termini.

This clonotype was obtained from a man aged 18 to 30 in good health and CMV-seronegative. The chain couples TRBV6-1 to TRBJ2-1; matching of 5 bases hints at TRBD2 as the D gene. Sequenced input: PBMCs. CDR3 region: CATSLRGNEQFF. The DNA sequence is TGTGCCACCTCCCTTCGCGGGAATGAGCAGTTCTTC.